The 32 T cell receptor beta chains in this list originate from one sample, sequenced in a study of patients and donors after allogeneic stem cell transplantation. In TCRdb, the RT-PCR reads were re-called with MiXCR into one record per CDR3 protein. This table has more than 75,000 distinct CDR3 sequences, approximately 5% appearing once. Sequencing was performed on blood, either unsorted or a sorted T cell fraction (not recorded which). Source of these receptors: a human donor who was either an allogeneic HSCT recipient or a stem cell or donor lymphocyte infusion donor (not recorded which). It is not recorded whose cells these are; they may come from a transplant donor.

This clonotype was recorded at least ten times. The chain employs TRBV27 and TRBJ1-5, with D hard to call. Germline-derived CDR1 and CDR2 are MNHEY and SMNVEV (reference sequence). The CDR3 sequence is 13 residues long. The germline V and J ends were trimmed by 4 bases and 5 bases, with 9 bases remaining between them. The CDR3, as DNA: TGTGCCAGCAGTTCCAACACAGATCAGCCCCAGCATTTT. Encoded protein: CASSSNTDQPQHF.

Points on this clonotype: A single base separates this from a much larger clone, so it may be a read error. The V gene is TRBV13, the J gene TRBJ2-3; D unclear. The CDR3 contains 16 residues. CDR1 is PRHDT and CDR2 is FYEKMQ in the germline V gene (reference sequence). The CDR3 bases are TGTGCCAGCAGCGCCCGTTCCGGGTCCTCTACAGTTACGCAGTATTTT. As protein: CASSARSGSSTVTQYF.

The CDR3 loop is CASSLGGGRGNVRSFF. DNA of the CDR3: TGTGCCAGCAGCTTGGGAGGGGGCAGGGGCAACGTTAGATCTTTCTTT. The rearrangement links TRBV5-4 to TRBJ1-1; 7 bases agree with TRBD1. Germline loops: CDR1 SGHNT, CDR2 YYREEE (reference sequence). After removal of 0 bases from V and 12 bases from J, the junction contained 17 bases not matched to a gene. This CDR3 has 16 residues.

This chain uses TRBV20-1 with TRBJ2-7; maybe TRBD2 (5 bases). This CDR3 comprises 12 residues. Germline CDR1 DFQATT, CDR2 SNEGSKA (reference sequence). The germline V and J ends were trimmed by 4 bases and 9 bases, with 16 bases remaining between them. The CDR3 loop is CSATGSYEGQYF. CDR3 in DNA: TGCAGTGCTACGGGATCATATGAGGGGCAGTACTTC.

In this sample, this clonotype turned up many times. The CDR3 sequence is CASSLLVGGTDTQYF. The CDR3, as DNA: TGCGCCAGCTCCCTCTTAGTGGGTGGCACAGATACGCAGTATTTT. The genes are TRBV4-1 and TRBJ2-3; D not resolved. CDR3 length: 15 residues. Trimming stripped 8 bases from V and 1 base from J, with 16 bases between. Germline CDR1 MGHRA, CDR2 YSYEKL.

This clonotype has more than one count but fewer than ten. The V gene is TRBV24-1, the J gene TRBJ2-7; 8 nucleotides line up with TRBD2. Germline V gene sequence: CDR1 KGHDR, CDR2 SFDVKD. The V segment lost 3 bases and the J segment 6 bases; nucleotides outside the gene matches: 6. CDR3 length: 14 amino acids. CDR3 residues: CATSDPLREAEQYF. The CDR3, as DNA: TGTGCCACCAGTGATCCCCTGCGGGAGGCCGAGCAGTACTTC.

This clonotype was observed at least ten times. This chain joins TRBV28 and TRBJ1-1; TRBD1 matches at 8 bases. Germline V gene lookup returns CDR1 MDHEN and CDR2 SYDVKM. The V and J ends lost 6 bases and 9 bases, in that order; junction bases with no gene match: 9. This CDR3 is built from 13 residues. In nucleotides, the CDR3 is TGTGCCAGCAGCAGAGACAGGGGACTAAAAGCTTTCTTT. Amino acid sequence: CASSRDRGLKAFF.

This clonotype was counted at least ten times. The rearrangement links TRBV19 to TRBJ2-2; D might be TRBD1 (6 bases). The V end lost 7 bases, the J end lost 4 bases, and 19 bases lay between the germline ends. Germline V CDR1 and CDR2: LNHDA, SQIVND (reference sequence). This CDR3 region has 16 residues. CDR3 region: CASNTIETGSTGELFF. CDR3 coding DNA: TGTGCCAGTAATACAATCGAGACAGGAAGCACCGGGGAGCTGTTTTTT.

V usage is TRBV19 and J usage is TRBJ2-2, with a possible D match to TRBD2 (5 bases). CDR1 is LNHDA, CDR2 SQIVND, per germline (reference sequence). The CDR3 consists of 13 residues. V was pared by 3 bases and J by 6 bases, with 8 bases between. CDR3 nucleotide sequence: TGTGCCAGTAGTATGTCCGGGGCCGGGGAGCTGTTTTTT. Its translation is CASSMSGAGELFF.

This clonotype was recorded many times. The chain is built from TRBV12-3 or TRBV12-4 and TRBJ1-5, with a weak D call TRBD1 (6 bases). Trimming cost V 6 bases and J 5 bases, with 14 bases left between them. The CDR3 spans 14 residues. CDR3 in amino acids: CASSQTGPHQPQHF. CDR3 nucleotide sequence: TGTGCCAGCAGCCAGACAGGTCCCCATCAGCCCCAGCATTTT.

CDR3 amino acids: CASRNTLRGNQETQYF. CDR3 sequence (DNA): TGCGCCAGCAGGAACACCTTGAGGGGGAACCAAGAGACCCAGTACTTC. The chain is built from TRBV5-1 and TRBJ2-5; TRBD1 is a possible D gene (6 bases). The CDR3 has 16 amino acids. With 5 bases removed from V and 0 bases from J, the gap between germline ends came to 17 bases. Germline loops: CDR1 SGHRS, CDR2 YFSETQ. The full variable domain, with the rest looked up from reference TRBV5-1 and TRBJ2-5, is KAGVTQTPRYLIKTRGQQVTLSCSPISGHRSVSWYQQTPGQGLQFLFEYFSETQRNKGNFPGRFSGRQFSNSRSEMNVSTLELGDSALYLCASRNTLRGNQETQYFGPGTRLLVL.

A few counts support this clonotype. This chain joins TRBV18 and TRBJ1-5; D is unclear. Deletions cut 3 bases from V and 5 bases from J, with 8 bases between. This CDR3 is 13 amino acids long. CDR1 and CDR2 (germline): KGHSH, LQKENI. CDR3 in amino acids: CASSPQKDQPQHF. For the CDR3, the DNA is TGTGCCAGCTCACCCCAAAAGGATCAGCCCCAGCATTTT.

This clonotype was detected a few times. This chain joins TRBV6-1 and TRBJ1-1; the D is unclear. Germline-derived CDR1 and CDR2 are MNHNS and SASEGT. The CDR3 covers 12 residues. V was cut by 2 bases and J by 5 bases, with 6 bases left in between. CDR3: CASSEIRTEAFF. CDR3 nucleotides: TGTGCCAGCAGTGAAATTAGGACTGAAGCTTTCTTT.

This clonotype occurred many times. The V call is TRBV7-9, the J call TRBJ1-5; maybe TRBD1 (5 bases). Trimming removed 3 bases from V and 4 bases from J, with 10 bases in between. CDR1 is SEHNR and CDR2 is FQNEAQ in the germline V gene (reference sequence). The CDR3 extends over 14 amino acids. The CDR3 DNA sequence: TGTGCCAGCAGCTTTGACAGCTTAAATCAGCCCCAGCATTTT. Residues: CASSFDSLNQPQHF.

This clonotype has only a few counts. The chain employs TRBV3-1 and TRBJ2-7, with 8 bases identical to TRBD2. Trimming removed 4 bases from V and 0 bases from J; junction bases left unmatched: 2. CDR1 and CDR2 from the germline V gene are LGHDT and YNNKEL (reference sequence). CDR3 length: 14 amino acids. The CDR3, as DNA: TGTGCCAGCAGCCGGCGGGGGGTCTCCTACGAGCAGTACTTC. This encodes CASSRRGVSYEQYF.

This clonotype was observed at least ten times. The V and J genes are TRBV20-1 and TRBJ2-7, with a weak D call TRBD1 (6 bases). This CDR3 has 16 amino acids. With 2 bases removed from V and 0 bases from J, the gap between germline ends came to 17 bases. CDR1 DFQATT and CDR2 SNEGSKA come from the germline V gene (reference sequence). CDR3 protein: CSARLTGPESSYEQYF. The CDR3 DNA sequence: TGCAGTGCTAGACTTACAGGGCCAGAGAGCTCCTACGAGCAGTACTTC.

The sample holds a few counts of this clonotype. Sequence at one end of the junction differs from germline and may be a read error. The chain carries TRBV3-1 and TRBJ2-7; a weak D match, TRBD1 (6 bases). The CDR3 contains 11 residues. CDR1 is LGHDT, CDR2 YNNKEL, per germline (reference sequence). The CDR3 spells CASSQDADRRF. CDR3 DNA: TGTGCCAGCAGCCAAGATGCCGACAGGAGGTTC.

The rearrangement uses TRBV28 and TRBJ1-1; D ambiguous. Trimming shortened V by 3 bases and J by 11 bases, and 25 bases separated the two germline ends. The CDR3 runs 16 residues. Per the germline V gene, CDR1 is MDHEN and CDR2 is SYDVKM. CDR3 protein: CASSFPQSLVSPNAFF. CDR3 in DNA: TGTGCCAGCAGTTTCCCCCAATCCCTTGTGTCCCCGAATGCTTTCTTT.

The chain recombines TRBV3-1 with TRBJ2-2; D is possibly TRBD2 (6 bases). Germline CDR1 LGHDT, CDR2 YNNKEL (reference sequence). Trimming shortened V by 0 bases and J by 0 bases, and 8 bases separated the two germline ends. The CDR3 has 16 amino acids. Written as DNA, the CDR3 is TGTGCCAGCAGCCAAGAATGGGGGGCGAACACCGGGGAGCTGTTTTTT. Its protein product is CASSQEWGANTGELFF.

This clonotype was picked up many times. The CDR3 region is CASSFSVTTGELFF. In DNA form, the CDR3 reads TGCGCCAGCAGCTTTAGCGTAACCACCGGGGAGCTGTTTTTT. V usage is TRBV5-1 and J usage is TRBJ2-2; D is possibly TRBD2 (5 bases). Trimming stripped 2 bases from V and 4 bases from J, with 9 bases between. Per germline, CDR1 SGHRS and CDR2 YFSETQ. This CDR3 comprises 14 residues. Based on the CDR3 plus reference TRBV5-1 and TRBJ2-2, the full variable domain is KAGVTQTPRYLIKTRGQQVTLSCSPISGHRSVSWYQQTPGQGLQFLFEYFSETQRNKGNFPGRFSGRQFSNSRSEMNVSTLELGDSALYLCASSFSVTTGELFFGEGSRLTVL.

This clonotype was recorded at least ten times. The chain combines TRBV11-2 with TRBJ1-4; maybe TRBD1 (6 bases). Trimming took off 0 bases at V and 8 bases at J, with 19 bases between the two ends. The germline V gene has CDR1 SGHAT and CDR2 FQNNGV. CDR3 length: 17 residues. The CDR3 loop reads CASSLDRWDTSAEKLFF. The DNA for the CDR3 is TGTGCCAGCAGCTTAGATCGTTGGGACACCTCGGCAGAAAAACTGTTTTTT.

This clonotype was seen at least ten times. The rearrangement uses TRBV27 and TRBJ2-1; unclear D gene. Germline V gives CDR1 MNHEY, CDR2 SMNVEV (reference sequence). CDR3 length: 15 amino acids. Trimming shortened V by 4 bases and J by 0 bases, and 10 bases separated the two germline ends. The CDR3 region is CASSSARSSYNEQFF. The DNA of the CDR3 is TGTGCCAGCAGTTCGGCGAGAAGCTCCTACAATGAGCAGTTCTTC.

Points on this clonotype: The germline gene is not matched at one end of the junction; a read error may be the cause. This chain links TRBV5-1 with TRBJ1-1; D unresolved. Germline CDR1 and CDR2: SGHRS and YFSETQ. The CDR3 covers 13 residues. The CDR3 loop reads CTSSSNGNTEAFF. CDR3 in DNA: TGCACCAGCAGCTCGAACGGGAACACTGAAGCTTTCTTT.

This clonotype appeared many times. The genes are TRBV19 and TRBJ2-3; D unclear. V was trimmed by 3 bases and J by 2 bases, leaving 15 bases between them. This CDR3 has 16 amino acids. Per the germline V gene, CDR1 is LNHDA and CDR2 is SQIVND (reference sequence). The CDR3 nucleotides read TGTGCCAGTAGTATCAACGCCCAAGAGCACACAGATACGCAGTATTTT. Its protein product is CASSINAQEHTDTQYF.

In its sample, this clonotype was seen many times. This rearrangement joins TRBV5-1 to TRBJ1-2, with D unclear. The germline V and J ends were trimmed by 4 bases and 1 base, with 5 bases remaining between them. The CDR3 sequence is 12 residues long. Germline CDR1 and CDR2: SGHRS and YFSETQ. In nucleotides, the CDR3 is TGCGCCAGCAGCGACGATAACTATGGCTACACCTTC. Its protein is CASSDDNYGYTF.

This clonotype was detected ten times or more. The rearrangement links TRBV11-2 to TRBJ1-1; D is undetermined. Trimming took 1 base from V and 5 from J, leaving 8 bases between them. The CDR3 length is 13 residues. The germline V gene encodes CDR1 SGHAT and CDR2 FQNNGV. CDR3 nucleotides: TGTGCCAGCAGCTTAGCCCCCGGGACTGAAGCTTTCTTT. Residues: CASSLAPGTEAFF.

This clonotype was seen repeatedly, ten times or more. The V call is TRBV2, the J call TRBJ2-1; TRBD2 aligns across 9 bases. V lost 4 bases to trimming and J lost 4 bases; unmatched junction nucleotides: 2. The CDR3 loop spans 14 amino acids. Germline V lookup: CDR1 SNHLY, CDR2 FYNNEI. CDR3: CASSVAGEYNEQFF. In DNA, the CDR3 is TGTGCCAGCAGTGTAGCGGGAGAGTACAATGAGCAGTTCTTC.

This clonotype was counted at least ten times. The chain recombines TRBV20-1 with TRBJ1-6; D not certain. Germline CDR1 reads DFQATT; CDR2 reads SNEGSKA (reference sequence). CDR3 length: 13 residues. Trimming took off 5 bases at V and 9 bases at J, with 14 bases between the two ends. The CDR3 region is CSAAGILGSPLHF. CDR3 DNA sequence: TGCAGTGCTGCCGGGATTCTAGGTTCACCCCTCCACTTT.

This clonotype showed up many times. The chain combines TRBV12-3 or TRBV12-4 with TRBJ1-6; tentative D call: TRBD1 (6 bases). The CDR3 loop spans 14 amino acids. The V end was cut by 5 bases, the J end by 7 bases, with 12 bases between. The CDR3 DNA is TGTGCCAGCAGTCTAGGGACACCAAATTCACCCCTCCACTTT. Its translation: CASSLGTPNSPLHF.

This clonotype was counted at least ten times. CDR3 region: CSPRMGGVGTEAFF. The CDR3 bases are TGCAGCCCAAGAATGGGGGGTGTCGGCACTGAAGCTTTCTTT. This rearrangement joins TRBV29-1 to TRBJ1-1; tentatively, D is TRBD1 (5 bases). Germline V gene sequence: CDR1 SQVTM, CDR2 ANQGSEA. The CDR3 contains 14 residues. V was shortened by 8 bases and J by 4 bases, with 20 bases between the two germline ends.

The CDR3 is CSARPRLAGVFTQYF. The CDR3 DNA follows: TGCAGTGCTAGACCCCGACTAGCGGGAGTTTTCACGCAGTATTTT. The gene calls are TRBV20-1 and TRBJ2-3; 12 nucleotides line up with TRBD2. This CDR3 comprises 15 residues. The germline V gene has CDR1 DFQATT and CDR2 SNEGSKA (reference sequence). Unmatched junction bases numbered 9, after V lost 2 bases and J lost 9 bases.

This clonotype was detected many times. The V and J genes are TRBV9 and TRBJ2-3; 8 bases map to TRBD2. There are 13 residues in the CDR3. V was pared by 0 bases and J by 13 bases, with 7 bases of the junction left unmatched. CDR1 is SGDLS, CDR2 YYNGEE, per germline. The CDR3 sequence: CASSVEGAGVEYF. CDR3 coding DNA: TGTGCCAGCAGCGTAGAGGGAGCGGGAGTAGAGTATTTT.